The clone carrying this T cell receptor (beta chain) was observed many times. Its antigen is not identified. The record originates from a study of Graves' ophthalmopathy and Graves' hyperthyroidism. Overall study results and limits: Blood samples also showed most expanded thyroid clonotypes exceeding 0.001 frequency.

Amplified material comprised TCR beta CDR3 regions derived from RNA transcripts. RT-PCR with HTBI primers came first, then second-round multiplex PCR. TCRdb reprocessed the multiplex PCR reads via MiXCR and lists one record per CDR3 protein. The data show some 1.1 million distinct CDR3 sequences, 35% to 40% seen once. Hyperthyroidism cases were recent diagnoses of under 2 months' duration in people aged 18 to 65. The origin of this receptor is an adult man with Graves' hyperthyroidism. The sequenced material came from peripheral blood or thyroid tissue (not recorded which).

CDR3 protein: CASMDKQETQYF. The CDR3 nucleotides read TGTGCCAGCATGGACAAACAAGAGACCCAGTACTTC. The genes are TRBV6-5 and TRBJ2-5; maybe TRBD1 (5 bases). Deletions cut 7 bases from V and 2 bases from J, with 8 bases between. The CDR3 loop spans 12 amino acids. From germline, CDR1 is MNHEY and CDR2 SVGAGI.